Listed here are 2 T cell receptor beta chains from one sample, sequenced in a study of blood T cell repertoires in COVID-19. Using immunoSEQ multiplex PCR, the repertoire was profiled, and TCRdb retains in-frame clones only, with some absent. The sample has 200,000 or so clones; around 90% are singletons. Sequenced input: peripheral blood. The receptor set was obtained from a man aged 30-40 years with COVID-19, enrolled during active disease.

The rearrangement joins TRBV5-1 to TRBJ2-7; 8 bases fit TRBD2. There are 14 residues in the CDR3. Trimming at V came to 7 bases and at J to 0 bases, leaving 6 bases not matched to a gene. Germline loops: CDR1 SGHRS, CDR2 YFSETQ. Here the CDR3 DNA reads TGCGCCAGCCGGGAGGGCGCGAGCTCCTACGAGCAGTACTTC. Protein: CASREGASSYEQYF. Complete variable domain (other parts from reference TRBV5-1 and TRBJ2-7): KAGVTQTPRYLIKTRGQQVTLSCSPISGHRSVSWYQQTPGQGLQFLFEYFSETQRNKGNFPGRFSGRQFSNSRSEMNVSTLELGDSALYLCASREGASSYEQYFGPGTRLTVT.

This clone was observed once. The CDR3 is CASSLAGSNTEAFF. The CDR3 nucleotides read TGTGCCAGCAGTTTGGCAGGCTCGAACACTGAAGCTTTCTTT. The chain recombines TRBV28 with TRBJ1-1; no firm D call. V was pared by 3 bases and J by 1 base, with 9 bases between. The CDR3 is 14 residues long. Germline assignment: CDR1 MDHEN and CDR2 SYDVKM.